The subject of this entry is one T cell receptor beta chain. Its matching antigen is unknown. This sample is part of a study of immune evolution from preneoplasia to lung adenocarcinoma. Study background: HLA loss of heterozygosity: roughly 7.5% AIS, about 14% MIA, around 35% ADC, none AAH. Study-wide results and limits: Normal lung had the highest top T cell clone frequencies. Compared with EGFR-mutant or double wild-type lesions, KRAS-mutant nodules were more clonal. Clonality was highest in normal lung, lower in later-stage lesions apparently.

Sequenced by immunoSEQ multiplex PCR; TCRdb stores in-frame clones only, minus some. The table has 8,500 to 10,000 clones, 75% to 90% seen once. This CDR3 is 16 amino acids long. The germline V gene has CDR1 SGHVS and CDR2 FNYEAQ. Trimming pared 5 bases from V and 12 bases from J, leaving 25 bases between. Source material: FFPE lung adenocarcinoma in situ tissue. The TCR sequence derives from a person aged 65 to 85 with lung adenocarcinoma. This chain connects TRBV7-6 to TRBJ1-4, with unresolved D. CDR3 bases: TGTGCCAGCAGCATCATCTCGAGTTTCGGGCACAATGAACTGTTTTTT. Protein: CASSIISSFGHNELFF.